This T cell receptor (beta chain) was found in a study of T-cell memory formation after mild COVID-19. Findings and caveats of the study: Clones which contracted sat mainly in CM and EM if CD4+, and in EMRA if CD8+.

CDR1 LGHDT and CDR2 YNNKEL come from the germline V gene (reference sequence). Trimming cost V 4 bases and J 6 bases, with 16 bases left between them. The CDR3 is 15 amino acids. A single record per CDR3 protein comes from TCRdb applying MiXCR to the 5' RACE reads. The table lists 85,000 to 130,000 distinct CDR3 sequences, over 15% of them singletons. The sample holds a few counts of this clonotype. Antigen: not known. The sequenced sample was PBMCs or a T cell subset sorted from them (not recorded which). The chain has TRBV3-1 and TRBJ2-1; no definite D call. The TCR originated in an adult woman who had mild COVID-19 (a few samples of this study predate the infection). Cell type and time point are not known. CDR3 nucleotides: TGTGCCAGCAGCCCCGGTCCCGACGCTCCCAATGAGCAGTTCTTC. Its translation: CASSPGPDAPNEQFF.